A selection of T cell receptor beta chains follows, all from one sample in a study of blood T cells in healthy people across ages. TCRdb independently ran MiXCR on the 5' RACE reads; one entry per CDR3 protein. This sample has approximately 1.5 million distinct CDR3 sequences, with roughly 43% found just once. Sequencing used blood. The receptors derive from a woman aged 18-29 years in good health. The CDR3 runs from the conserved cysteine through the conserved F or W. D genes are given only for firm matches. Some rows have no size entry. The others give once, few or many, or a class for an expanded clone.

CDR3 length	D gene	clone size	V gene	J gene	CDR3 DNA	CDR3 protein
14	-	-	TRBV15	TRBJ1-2	TGTGCCACCAGCAGAGATGATCGAGGTAATGGCTACACCTTC	CATSRDDRGNGYTF
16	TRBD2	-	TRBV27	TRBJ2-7	TGTGCCAGCAGTTTATCGCCTAGCGGAACCTACAATGAGCAGTACTTC	CASSLSPSGTYNEQYF
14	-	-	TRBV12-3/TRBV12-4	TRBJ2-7	TGTGCCAGCAGTTTAGCCGGAGACGCAAATGAGCAGTACTTC	CASSLAGDANEQYF
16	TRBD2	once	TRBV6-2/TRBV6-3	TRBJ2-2	TGTGCCAGCAGTTACGATAGCGGGATAGAGATCGGGGAGCTGTTTTTT	CASSYDSGIEIGELFF
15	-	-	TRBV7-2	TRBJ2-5	TGTGCCAGCAGCTTAGTGGGGGGTATCGGCGAGACCCAGTACTTC	CASSLVGGIGETQYF
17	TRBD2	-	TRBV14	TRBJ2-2	TGTGCCAGCAGCCAAGTACTAGCGGGGGATGACACCGGGGAGCTGTTTTTT	CASSQVLAGDDTGELFF
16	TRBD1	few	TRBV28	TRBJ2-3	TGTGCCAGCAGCGACTTGGGACAGGGGGCGGCAGATACGCAGTATTTT	CASSDLGQGAADTQYF
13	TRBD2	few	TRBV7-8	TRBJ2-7	TGTGCCAGCAGGGCCGGGACTAGCAACGAGAAGTACTTC	CASRAGTSNEKYF
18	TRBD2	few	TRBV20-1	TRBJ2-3	TGCAGTGCTAGAGGGGGACTAGCGGGGGGCCTAAGCACAGATACGCAGTATTTT	CSARGGLAGGLSTDTQYF
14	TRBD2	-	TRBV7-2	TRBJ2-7	TGTGCCAGCAGCCCTACTAGCGGGAGGGACGAGCAGTACTTC	CASSPTSGRDEQYF
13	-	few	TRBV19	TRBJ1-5	TGTGCCAGTACCGCGGGCCTCGGTCAGCCCCAGCATTTT	CASTAGLGQPQHF
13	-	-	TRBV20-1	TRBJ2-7	TGCAGTGCTATGGGGCTGGGTAATGGCGAGCAGTACTTC	CSAMGLGNGEQYF
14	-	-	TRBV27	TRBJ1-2	TGTGCCAGCAGTTTATTGTCCAGCAACTATGGCTACACCTTC	CASSLLSSNYGYTF
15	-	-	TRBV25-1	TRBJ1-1	TGTGCCAGCAGTGAGGCGAGGGGGTGTCGGACTGAAGCTTTCTTT	CASSEARGCRTEAFF
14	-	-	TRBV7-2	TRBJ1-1	TGTGCCAGCAACTTGGGGTGGAGGAACACTGAAGCTTTCTTT	CASNLGWRNTEAFF
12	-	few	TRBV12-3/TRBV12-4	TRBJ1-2	TGTGCCAGCAGTGCCTCAGGGATCGGCTACACCTTC	CASSASGIGYTF
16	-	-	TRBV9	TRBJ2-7	TGTGCCAGCAGCCTTTTAGCGGCGATCTCATACAATGAGCAGTACTTC	CASSLLAAISYNEQYF